The clone carrying this T cell receptor (beta chain) showed up just once. No antigen is known for it. The repertoire was sequenced with immunoSEQ multiplex PCR; TCRdb's copy has only in-frame clones and lacks some. There are approximately 100,000 clones in the sample; 70% to 90% occur only once, and roughly 0.84% lies in the top ten. The ends were cut back, 5 bases at V and 5 bases at J, with 13 bases in the middle. Germline-derived CDR1 and CDR2 are MNHEY and SVGAGI. The CDR3 contains 14 residues. This record comes from a study of OX40 agonist ivuxolimab in advanced cancers. In the study overall: Each dose-escalation patient presented with hepatocellular carcinoma, melanoma, renal cell or head and neck cancer. Three individuals attained partial responses, comprising one hepatocellular carcinoma case and two cutaneous melanoma cases. Notes on the study in general: CD8+ T cells averaged more expanded clones than CD4+. Some of the nonresponding patients also showed low levels of normalized T-cell clonal expansion.

J is TRBJ2-1 and V is TRBV6-5; possibly TRBD1 for D (7 bases). The TCR was taken from an adult with an advanced solid tumor such as melanoma, head and neck, liver or kidney cancer. The specimen comprised CD4+ or CD8+ T cells sorted from blood, sampled in a trial of the OX40 agonist ivuxolimab. CDR3 region: CASSPQGEDNEQFF. The DNA of the CDR3 is TGTGCCAGCAGTCCCCAGGGGGAGGACAATGAGCAGTTCTTC.